This T cell receptor beta chain was captured in a study of blood T cell repertoires in COVID-19. As for the study in general: Nucleic acid was either cDNA or gDNA, and it came from T cells, B-cell-depleted T cells, or PBMCs.

Germline assignment: CDR1 SGHTA and CDR2 FQGNSA. V dropped 1 base and J dropped 7; count of bases not matched to a gene: 3. The CDR3 is 14 residues long. Original handling: From reference gene primer amplification, estimates of nucleated cell counts were derived. Some clones are missing from TCRdb's copy, which holds only in-frame ones; the method was immunoSEQ multiplex PCR. That table supplies the V and J calls and clone size; D and trimming were determined from the DNA. The table has approximately 150,000 clones, 87% seen once. All enrollees were roughly 18 to 90 years old and from about two dozen US areas. Within 2 weeks of study entry, exposed participants had contacted a PCR-confirmed or clinician-diagnosed COVID-19 case.

The sample was PBMCs or T cells enriched from blood (not recorded which). The chain is built from TRBV7-2 and TRBJ1-4, with 7 bases that match TRBD1. The clonotype was recovered from a woman aged 40 to 49 who had been exposed to COVID-19. The CDR3 DNA reads as TGTGCCAGCAGCTTAGGGAGGGGGCTTGAAAAACTGTTTTTT. Translation: CASSLGRGLEKLFF. Looking up the rest from reference TRBV7-2 and TRBJ1-4 gives the full variable domain: GAGVSQSPSNKVTEKGKDVELRCDPISGHTALYWYRQSLGQGLEFLIYFQGNSAPDKSGLPSDRFSAERTGGSVSTLTIQRTQQEDSAVYLCASSLGRGLEKLFFGSGTQLSVL.